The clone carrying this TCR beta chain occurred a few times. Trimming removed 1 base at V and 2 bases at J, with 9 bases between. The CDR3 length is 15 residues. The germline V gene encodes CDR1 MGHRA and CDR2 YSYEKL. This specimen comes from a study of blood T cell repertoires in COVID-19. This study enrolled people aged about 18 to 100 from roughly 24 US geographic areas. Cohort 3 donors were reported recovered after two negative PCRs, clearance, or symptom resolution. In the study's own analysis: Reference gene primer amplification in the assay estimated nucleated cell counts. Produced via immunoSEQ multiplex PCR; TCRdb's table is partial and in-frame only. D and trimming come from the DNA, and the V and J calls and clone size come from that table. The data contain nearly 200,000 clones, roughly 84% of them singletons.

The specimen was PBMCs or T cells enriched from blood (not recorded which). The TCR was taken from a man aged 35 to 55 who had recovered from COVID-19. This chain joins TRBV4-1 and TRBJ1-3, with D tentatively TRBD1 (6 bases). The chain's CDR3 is CASSQVDRPGNTIYF. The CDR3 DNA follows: TGCGCCAGCAGCCAAGTAGACAGGCCTGGAAACACCATATATTTT.